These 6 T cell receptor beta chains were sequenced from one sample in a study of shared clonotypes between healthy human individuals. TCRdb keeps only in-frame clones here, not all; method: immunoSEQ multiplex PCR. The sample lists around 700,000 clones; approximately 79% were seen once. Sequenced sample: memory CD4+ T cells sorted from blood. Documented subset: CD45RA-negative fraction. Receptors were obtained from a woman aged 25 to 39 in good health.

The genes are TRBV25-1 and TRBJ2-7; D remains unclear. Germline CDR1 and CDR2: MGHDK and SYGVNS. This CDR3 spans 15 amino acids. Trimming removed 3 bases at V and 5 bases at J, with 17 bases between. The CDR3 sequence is CASSDRAPMVDEQYF. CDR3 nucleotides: TGTGCCAGCAGTGATCGGGCTCCCATGGTTGACGAGCAGTACTTC.

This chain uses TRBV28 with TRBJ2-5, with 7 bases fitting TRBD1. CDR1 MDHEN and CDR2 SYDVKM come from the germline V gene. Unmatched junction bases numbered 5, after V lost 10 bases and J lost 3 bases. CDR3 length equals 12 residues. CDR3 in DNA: TGTGCCACAAACGGACAGGAAGAGACCCAGTACTTC. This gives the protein CATNGQEETQYF.

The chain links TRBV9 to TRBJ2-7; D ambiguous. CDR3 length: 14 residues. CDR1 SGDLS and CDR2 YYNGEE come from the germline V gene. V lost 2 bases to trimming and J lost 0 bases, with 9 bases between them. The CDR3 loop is CASSVGQSSYEQYF. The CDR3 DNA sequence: TGTGCCAGCAGCGTCGGGCAGAGCTCCTACGAGCAGTACTTC.

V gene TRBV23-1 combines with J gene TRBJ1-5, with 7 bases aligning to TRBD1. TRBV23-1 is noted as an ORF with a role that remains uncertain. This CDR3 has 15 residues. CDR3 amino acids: CDHPRGHRSNQPQHF. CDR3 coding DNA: TGCGACCATCCGAGGGGGCACCGTAGCAATCAGCCCCAGCATTTT.

DNA for the CDR3: TGCGCCAGCAGCCAAGTACGGCCTAGCGGTAACAATGAGCAGTTCTTC. This encodes CASSQVRPSGNNEQFF. The chain recombines TRBV4-1 with TRBJ2-1, with 7 bases lining up with TRBD2. The CDR3 has 16 residues. Germline lookup yields CDR1 MGHRA and CDR2 YSYEKL. Trimming cost V 1 base and J 5 bases; bases outside gene matches: 8.

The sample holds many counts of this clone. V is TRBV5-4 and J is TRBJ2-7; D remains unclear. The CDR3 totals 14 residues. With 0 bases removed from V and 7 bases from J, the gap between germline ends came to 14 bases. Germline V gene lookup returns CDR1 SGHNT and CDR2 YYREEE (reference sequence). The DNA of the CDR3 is TGTGCCAGCAGCTTGGATGCGGCAGGCCGAGAGCAGTACTTC. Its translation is CASSLDAAGREQYF.